This is a list of T cell receptor beta chains from one sample in a study of T-cell reconstitution after alpha-beta-depleted transplantation in children. Via MiXCR, TCRdb re-called the PCR reads, giving one row per CDR3 protein. The sample yields 190,000 or so distinct CDR3 sequences, more than 12% seen once. The sample in question was PBMCs from the stem cell graft donor, obtained from the stem cell graft. These receptors were obtained from a human donor who donated a stem cell graft to a child with acute lymphoblastic leukemia. CDR3s include the opening cysteine and the closing phenylalanine or tryptophan. The D gene is left open where the match is weak. Only part of the rows carry a size: once, few, many, or a class if the clone is expanded.

TRBJ2-3 many TRBV7-9 . TGTGCCAGCAGCTTAGCGGGAGTAGACACAGATACGCAGTATTTT CASSLAGVDTDTQYF
TRBJ1-5 . TRBV6-6 . TGTGCCAGCAGGGACTTTACACGCAATCAGCCCCAGCATTTT CASRDFTRNQPQHF
TRBJ2-3 few TRBV12-3/TRBV12-4 TRBD2 TGTGCCAGCAGTCCGCATATAGCGGGAGTCGTTAAAGATACGCAGTATTTT CASSPHIAGVVKDTQYF
TRBJ2-2 many TRBV9 TRBD1 TGTGCCAGCAGCGCCCGGGACAGGGAAATTGCCGGGGAGCTGTTTTTT CASSARDREIAGELFF
TRBJ1-2 . TRBV5-4 . TGTGCCAGCAGCTTAACGGATTTCTATGGCTACACCTTC CASSLTDFYGYTF
TRBJ2-7 many TRBV20-1 TRBD1 TGCAGTGCTAGAGATAAGGACAGGGGCCTCGACGAGCAGTACTTC CSARDKDRGLDEQYF
TRBJ2-7 many TRBV7-9 TRBD2 TGTGCCAGCAGCTTGAGTCTAGCGGGGGGCGAGCAGTACTTC CASSLSLAGGEQYF
TRBJ2-1 . TRBV12-3/TRBV12-4 . TGTGCCAGCGCGGGTAGTGAGCAGTTCTTC CASAGSEQFF
TRBJ2-5 many TRBV20-1 TRBD2 TGCAGTGCTAGCTCCCTAAGGGCGGGAGGGCCGGAGACCCAGTACTTC CSASSLRAGGPETQYF
TRBJ1-5 . TRBV5-8 . TGTGCCAGCAGCCCAGGACGGATTTTTGAGTCGGCCCAGCATTTT CASSPGRIFESAQHF
TRBJ2-7 . TRBV6-6 TRBD2 TGTGCCAGCAAAGCGGGGCCTGACTACGAGCAGTACTTC CASKAGPDYEQYF
TRBJ1-1 few TRBV5-1 . TGCGCCAGCAGCTTGGTGATGGGATCCAGCACTGAAGCTTTCTTT CASSLVMGSSTEAFF
TRBJ2-5 few TRBV20-1 TRBD2 TGCAGTGCGCCCAGACTAGCGGGAGAGGGGGAGACCCAGTACTTC CSAPRLAGEGETQYF
TRBJ2-2 many TRBV5-1 . TGCGCCAGCAGCCCCACAGGGTACACCGGGGAGCTGTTTTTT CASSPTGYTGELFF
TRBJ2-5 . TRBV11-2 . TGTGCCAGCAGCCGGGAGGGTGGACAGGGGTGGGGAGAGACCCAGTACTTC CASSREGGQGWGETQYF
TRBJ2-3 . TRBV7-9 . TGTGCCAGCAGCTTAGCGCGTTATGGGTCGGGCACAGATACGCAGTATTTT CASSLARYGSGTDTQYF
TRBJ2-3 many TRBV14 . TGTGCCAGCAGCCAATGGGGTCAAGATACGCAGTATTTT CASSQWGQDTQYF
TRBJ2-3 many TRBV4-2 . TGTGCCAGCAGCCAAACCGGGGGAGTGGCAGATACGCAGTATTTT CASSQTGGVADTQYF
TRBJ2-5 many TRBV12-3/TRBV12-4 . TGTGCCAGCAGCCCTGCCTTTCCCCCAGAGACCCAGTACTTC CASSPAFPPETQYF